The rows below give T cell receptor beta chains drawn from one sample of a study of beta chain features in type 1 diabetes. Clones were sequenced by immunoSEQ multiplex PCR, and TCRdb holds only the in-frame ones, with some missing. The sample consists of around 450,000 clones, approximately 10% of them appearing once. The sequencing input was naive CD4+ T cells from blood. These receptors were obtained from a woman between 18 and 30 years old in good health. Both conserved end residues are part of each CDR3. The order of the fields is V gene, CDR3 protein.

V gene: TRBV7-2
CDR3 protein: CASSFQAGPYGYTF

V gene: TRBV4-2
CDR3 protein: CASRRDSDNSPLHF

V gene: TRBV7-9
CDR3 protein: CASSENPPSYEQYF

V gene: TRBV7-9
CDR3 protein: CASSRTYEQYF

V gene: TRBV4-3
CDR3 protein: CASSQGRQLLYGYTF

V gene: TRBV19
CDR3 protein: CASSINQETQYF

V gene: TRBV30
CDR3 protein: CAWREVDTQYF

V gene: TRBV27
CDR3 protein: CASSLVGQGETQYF

V gene: TRBV4-1
CDR3 protein: CASSQIAGPRTDTQYF

V gene: TRBV11-3
CDR3 protein: CASSTREGKGSYEQYF

V gene: TRBV7-6
CDR3 protein: CASSLARGEKLFF